This TCR beta chain was sequenced during a study of blood T cell repertoires in COVID-19. Overall study context: Sites in the United States, Italy and Spain provided acute and convalescent COVID-19 samples. From T cells, B-cell-depleted T cells, or PBMCs came the material, which was cDNA or gDNA.

Authors' processing steps: Using reference gene primer amplification, nucleated cell counts were estimated. Here immunoSEQ multiplex PCR was the method, and the copy in TCRdb shows in-frame clones only, minus some. V, J and clone size are those of that table, while D and trimming were read from the DNA. The sample has around 130,000 clones, more than 70% seen once. CDR3 length: 16 amino acids. J gave up 4 bases and V 1 base, and 7 bases lay outside the gene matches. Germline V gene lookup returns CDR1 SGHTA and CDR2 FQGNSA. The sequenced material came from peripheral blood. The V call is TRBV7-2, the J call TRBJ2-3; 8 nucleotides match TRBD2. The receptor's source is a human donor in a cohort sampled during active COVID-19. This CDR3 is CASSLVGRGGADTQYF. For the CDR3, the DNA is TGTGCCAGCAGCTTAGTTGGCCGGGGGGGCGCAGATACGCAGTATTTT.